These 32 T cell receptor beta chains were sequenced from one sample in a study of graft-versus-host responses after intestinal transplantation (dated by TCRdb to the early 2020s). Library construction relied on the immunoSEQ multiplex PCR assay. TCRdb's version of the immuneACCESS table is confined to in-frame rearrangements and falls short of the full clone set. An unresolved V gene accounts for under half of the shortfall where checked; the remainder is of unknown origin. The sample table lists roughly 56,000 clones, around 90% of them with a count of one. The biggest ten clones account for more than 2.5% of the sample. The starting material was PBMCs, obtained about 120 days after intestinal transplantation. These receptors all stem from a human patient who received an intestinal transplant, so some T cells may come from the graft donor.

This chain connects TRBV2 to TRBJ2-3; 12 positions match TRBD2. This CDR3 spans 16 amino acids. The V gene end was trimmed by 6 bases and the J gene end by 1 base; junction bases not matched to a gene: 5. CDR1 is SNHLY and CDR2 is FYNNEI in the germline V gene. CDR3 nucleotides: TGTGCCAGCAGAAGGAGGACTAGCGGGGGCACAGATACGCAGTATTTT. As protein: CASRRRTSGGTDTQYF.

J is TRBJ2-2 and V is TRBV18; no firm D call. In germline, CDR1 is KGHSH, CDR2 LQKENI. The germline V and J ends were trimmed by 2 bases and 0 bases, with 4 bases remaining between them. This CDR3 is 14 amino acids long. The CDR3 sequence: CASSPMTNTGELFF. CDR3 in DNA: TGTGCCAGCTCACCAATGACGAACACCGGGGAGCTGTTTTTT.

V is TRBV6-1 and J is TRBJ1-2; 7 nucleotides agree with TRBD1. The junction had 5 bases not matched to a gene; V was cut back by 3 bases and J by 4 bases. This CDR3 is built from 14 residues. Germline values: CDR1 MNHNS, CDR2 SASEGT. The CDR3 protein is CASSDLQGPYGYTF. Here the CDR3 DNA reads TGTGCCAGCAGTGACTTACAGGGGCCCTATGGCTACACCTTC.

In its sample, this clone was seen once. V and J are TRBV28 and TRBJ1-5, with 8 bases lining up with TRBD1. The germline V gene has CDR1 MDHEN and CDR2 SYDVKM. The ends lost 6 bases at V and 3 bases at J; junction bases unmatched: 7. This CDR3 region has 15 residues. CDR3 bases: TGTGCCAGCAGCTCTCCGACAGGGGCCAATCAGCCCCAGCATTTT. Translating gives CASSSPTGANQPQHF.

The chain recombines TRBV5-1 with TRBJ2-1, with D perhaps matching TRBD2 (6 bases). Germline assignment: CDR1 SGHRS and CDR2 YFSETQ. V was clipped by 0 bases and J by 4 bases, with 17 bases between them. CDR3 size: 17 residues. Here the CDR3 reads CASSLVATLADYNEQFF. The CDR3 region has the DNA TGCGCCAGCAGCTTGGTGGCGACCTTAGCGGATTACAATGAGCAGTTCTTC. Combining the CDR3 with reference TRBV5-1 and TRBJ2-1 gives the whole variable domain KAGVTQTPRYLIKTRGQQVTLSCSPISGHRSVSWYQQTPGQGLQFLFEYFSETQRNKGNFPGRFSGRQFSNSRSEMNVSTLELGDSALYLCASSLVATLADYNEQFFGPGTRLTVL.

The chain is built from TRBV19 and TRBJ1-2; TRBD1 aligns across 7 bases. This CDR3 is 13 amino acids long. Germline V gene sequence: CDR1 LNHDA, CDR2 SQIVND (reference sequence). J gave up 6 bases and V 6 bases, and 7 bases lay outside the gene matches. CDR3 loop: CASSDRVLDGYTF. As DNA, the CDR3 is TGTGCCAGTAGCGACAGGGTCCTGGATGGCTACACCTTC. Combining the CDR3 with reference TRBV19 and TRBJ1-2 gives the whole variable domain DGGITQSPKYLFRKEGQNVTLSCEQNLNHDAMYWYRQDPGQGLRLIYYSQIVNDFQKGDIAEGYSVSREKKESFPLTVTSAQKNPTAFYLCASSDRVLDGYTFGSGTRLTVV.

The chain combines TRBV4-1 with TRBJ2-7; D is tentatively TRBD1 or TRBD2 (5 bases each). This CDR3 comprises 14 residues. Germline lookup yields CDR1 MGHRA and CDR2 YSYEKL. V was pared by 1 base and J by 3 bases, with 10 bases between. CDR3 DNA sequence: TGCGCCAGCAGCCAAGCCGGGACCGTCTACGAGCAGTACTTC. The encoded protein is CASSQAGTVYEQYF.

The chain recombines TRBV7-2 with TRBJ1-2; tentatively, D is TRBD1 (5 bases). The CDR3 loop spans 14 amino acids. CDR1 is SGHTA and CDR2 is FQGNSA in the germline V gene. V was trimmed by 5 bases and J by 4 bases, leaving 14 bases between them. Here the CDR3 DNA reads TGTGCCAGCAGCCCCGGGGGAGGGATCTATGGCTACACCTTC. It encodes CASSPGGGIYGYTF.

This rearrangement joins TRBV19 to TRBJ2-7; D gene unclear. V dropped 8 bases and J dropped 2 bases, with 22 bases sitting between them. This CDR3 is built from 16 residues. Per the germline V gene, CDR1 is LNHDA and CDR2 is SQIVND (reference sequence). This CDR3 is CASSPFRAVLPYEQYF. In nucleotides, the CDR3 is TGTGCCAGTTCCCCCTTTAGGGCAGTTCTTCCCTACGAGCAGTACTTC.

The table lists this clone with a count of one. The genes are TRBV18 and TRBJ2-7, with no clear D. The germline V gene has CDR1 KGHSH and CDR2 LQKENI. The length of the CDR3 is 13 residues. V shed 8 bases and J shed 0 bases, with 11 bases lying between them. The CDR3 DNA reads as TGTGCCAGCGGAAATGGGATCTCCTACGAGCAGTACTTC. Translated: CASGNGISYEQYF.

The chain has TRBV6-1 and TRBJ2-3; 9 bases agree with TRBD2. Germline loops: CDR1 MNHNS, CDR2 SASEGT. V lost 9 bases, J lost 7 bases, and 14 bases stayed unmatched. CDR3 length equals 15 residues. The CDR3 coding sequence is TGTGCCAGTGCGGGGGGGCTAGCGGAGTATTATACGCAGTATTTT. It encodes CASAGGLAEYYTQYF.

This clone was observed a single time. The CDR3 DNA reads TGCGCCAGCAGCCAGAGGACTCGATACAATGAGCAGTTCTTC. It translates to CASSQRTRYNEQFF. This chain links TRBV4-1 with TRBJ2-1; TRBD2 might be the D (5 bases). The V and J ends lost 3 bases and 4 bases respectively, with 10 bases between them. Germline values: CDR1 MGHRA, CDR2 YSYEKL. This CDR3 contains 14 residues.

CDR3: CASSWGLSAATDTQYF. In nucleotides, the CDR3 is TGCGCCAGCAGCTGGGGCCTTTCGGCGGCCACAGATACGCAGTATTTT. The J gene is TRBJ2-3, the V gene TRBV5-1; a possible D gene is TRBD1 (5 bases). The CDR3 spans 16 residues. The V end lost 3 bases, the J end lost 2 bases, and 16 bases lay between the germline ends. CDR1 is SGHRS and CDR2 is YFSETQ in the germline V gene. Combining the CDR3 with reference TRBV5-1 and TRBJ2-3 gives the whole variable domain KAGVTQTPRYLIKTRGQQVTLSCSPISGHRSVSWYQQTPGQGLQFLFEYFSETQRNKGNFPGRFSGRQFSNSRSEMNVSTLELGDSALYLCASSWGLSAATDTQYFGPGTRLTVL.

DNA for the CDR3: TGTGCCAGCAGTCGAGAGGGTCAGCCCCAGCATTTT. It codes for CASSREGQPQHF. The rearrangement links TRBV7-9 to TRBJ1-5; D gene ambiguous. This CDR3 has 12 amino acids. The V end lost 6 bases, the J end lost 6 bases, and 9 bases lay between the germline ends. CDR1 SEHNR and CDR2 FQNEAQ come from the germline V gene (reference sequence).

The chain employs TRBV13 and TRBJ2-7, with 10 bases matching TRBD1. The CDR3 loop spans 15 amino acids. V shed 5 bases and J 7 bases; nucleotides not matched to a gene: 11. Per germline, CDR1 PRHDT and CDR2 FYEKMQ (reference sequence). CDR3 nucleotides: TGTGCCAGCAGCCAACGAAGGGACAGGGGTAATGAGCAGTACTTC. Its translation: CASSQRRDRGNEQYF.

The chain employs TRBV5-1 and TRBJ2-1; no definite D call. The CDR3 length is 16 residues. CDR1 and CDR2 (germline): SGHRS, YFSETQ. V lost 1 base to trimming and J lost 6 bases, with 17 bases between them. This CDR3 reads CASSLLSSLVGNEQFF. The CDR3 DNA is TGCGCCAGCAGCTTGTTGTCGAGCTTGGTTGGCAATGAGCAGTTCTTC.

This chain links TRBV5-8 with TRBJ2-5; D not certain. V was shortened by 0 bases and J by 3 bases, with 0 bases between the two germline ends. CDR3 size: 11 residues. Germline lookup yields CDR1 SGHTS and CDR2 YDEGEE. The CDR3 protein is CASSLEETQYF. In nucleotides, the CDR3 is TGTGCCAGCAGCTTGGAAGAGACCCAGTACTTC.

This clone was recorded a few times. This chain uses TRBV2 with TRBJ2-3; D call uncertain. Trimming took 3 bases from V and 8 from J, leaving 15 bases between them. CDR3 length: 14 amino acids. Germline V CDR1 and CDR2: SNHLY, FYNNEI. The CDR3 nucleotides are TGTGCCAGCAGTGAGCTGGACCCCGGCATTACGCAGTATTTT. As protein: CASSELDPGITQYF.

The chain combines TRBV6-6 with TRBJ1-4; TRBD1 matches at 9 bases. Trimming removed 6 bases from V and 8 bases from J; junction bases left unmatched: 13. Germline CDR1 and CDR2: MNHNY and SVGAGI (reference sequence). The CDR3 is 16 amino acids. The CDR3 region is CASSLMNRGLREKLFF. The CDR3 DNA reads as TGTGCCAGCAGCCTCATGAACAGGGGGCTAAGAGAAAAACTGTTTTTT.

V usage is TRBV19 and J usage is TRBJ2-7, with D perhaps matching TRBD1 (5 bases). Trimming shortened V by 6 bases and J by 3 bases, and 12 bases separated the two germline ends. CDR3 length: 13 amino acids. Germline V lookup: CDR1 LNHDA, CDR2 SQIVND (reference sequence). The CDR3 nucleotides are TGTGCCAGTAGCTGGGGAAGGGGCTACGAGCAGTACTTC. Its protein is CASSWGRGYEQYF. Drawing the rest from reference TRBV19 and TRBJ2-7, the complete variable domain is DGGITQSPKYLFRKEGQNVTLSCEQNLNHDAMYWYRQDPGQGLRLIYYSQIVNDFQKGDIAEGYSVSREKKESFPLTVTSAQKNPTAFYLCASSWGRGYEQYFGPGTRLTVT.

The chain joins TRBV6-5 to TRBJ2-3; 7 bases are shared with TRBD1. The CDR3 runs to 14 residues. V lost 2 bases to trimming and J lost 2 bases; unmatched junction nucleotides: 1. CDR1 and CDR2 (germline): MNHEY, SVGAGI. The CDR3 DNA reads TGTGCCAGCAGTTACAGGGGGCCCACAGATACGCAGTATTTT. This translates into CASSYRGPTDTQYF.

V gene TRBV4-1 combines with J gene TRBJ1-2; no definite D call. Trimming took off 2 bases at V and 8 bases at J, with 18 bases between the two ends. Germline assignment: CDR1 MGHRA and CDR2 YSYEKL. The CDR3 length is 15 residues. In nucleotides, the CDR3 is TGCGCCAGCAGCCAACCTCCAGCGGCAGTAACCGGCTACACCTTC. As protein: CASSQPPAAVTGYTF.

CDR3 sequence reads: CASSLGTGSSYNEQFF. CDR3 DNA: TGTGCCAGCAGCTTAGGGACTGGCAGCTCCTACAATGAGCAGTTCTTC. V and J are TRBV7-7 and TRBJ2-1; possibly TRBD2 for D (5 bases). CDR3 size: 16 residues. V lost 1 base and J 0 bases, leaving 10 bases between the germline ends. The germline gives CDR1 SSHAT, CDR2 FNYEAQ (reference sequence).

CDR3: CASSLNPGGATGELFF. CDR3 in DNA: TGTGCCAGCAGCTTAAATCCTGGCGGAGCCACCGGGGAGCTGTTTTTT. The V gene is TRBV7-3, the J gene TRBJ2-2; D gene uncertain. The germline V and J ends were trimmed by 1 base and 4 bases, with 13 bases remaining between them. From germline, CDR1 is SGHTA and CDR2 FQGTGA. This CDR3 spans 16 amino acids.

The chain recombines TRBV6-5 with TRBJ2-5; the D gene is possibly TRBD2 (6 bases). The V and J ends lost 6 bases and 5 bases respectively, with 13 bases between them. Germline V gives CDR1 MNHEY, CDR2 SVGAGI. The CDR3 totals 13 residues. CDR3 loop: CASRQGLQETQYF. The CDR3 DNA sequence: TGTGCCAGCAGGCAGGGACTGCAGGAGACCCAGTACTTC.

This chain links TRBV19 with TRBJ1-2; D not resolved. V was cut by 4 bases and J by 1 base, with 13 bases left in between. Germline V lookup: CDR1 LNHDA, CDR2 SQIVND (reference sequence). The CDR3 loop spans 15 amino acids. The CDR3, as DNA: TGTGCCAGTAGTACGCCCCCGTTTTTTAACTATGGCTACACCTTC. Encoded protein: CASSTPPFFNYGYTF.

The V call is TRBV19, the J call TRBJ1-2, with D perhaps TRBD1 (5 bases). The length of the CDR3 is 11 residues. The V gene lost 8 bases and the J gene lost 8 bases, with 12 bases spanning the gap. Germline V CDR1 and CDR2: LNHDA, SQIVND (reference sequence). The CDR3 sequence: CASGGAGGYTF. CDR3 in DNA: TGTGCCAGTGGGGGAGCGGGCGGCTACACCTTC.

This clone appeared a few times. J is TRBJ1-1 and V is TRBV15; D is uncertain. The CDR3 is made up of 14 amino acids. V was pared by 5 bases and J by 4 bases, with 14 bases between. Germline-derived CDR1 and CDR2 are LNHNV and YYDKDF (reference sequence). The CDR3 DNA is TGTGCCACCAGCCACTCGGGAGGAGGCACTGAAGCTTTCTTT. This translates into CATSHSGGGTEAFF. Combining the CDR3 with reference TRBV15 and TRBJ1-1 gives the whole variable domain DAMVIQNPRYQVTQFGKPVTLSCSQTLNHNVMYWYQQKSSQAPKLLFHYYDKDFNNEADTPDNFQSRRPNTSFCFLDIRSPGLGDTAMYLCATSHSGGGTEAFFGQGTRLTVV.

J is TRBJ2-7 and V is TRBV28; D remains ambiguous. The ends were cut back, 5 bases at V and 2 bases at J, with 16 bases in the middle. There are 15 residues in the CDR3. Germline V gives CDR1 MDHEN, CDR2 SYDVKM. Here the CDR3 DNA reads TGTGCCAGCAGTCTAGGCCTCGGATCACCCTACGAGCAGTACTTC. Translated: CASSLGLGSPYEQYF.

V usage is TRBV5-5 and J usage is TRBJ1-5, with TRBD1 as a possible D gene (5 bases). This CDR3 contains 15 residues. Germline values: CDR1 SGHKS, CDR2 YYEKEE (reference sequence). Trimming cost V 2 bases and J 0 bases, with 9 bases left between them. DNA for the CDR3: TGTGCCAGCAGCTTCTGGGGGGTTAGCAATCAGCCCCAGCATTTT. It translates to CASSFWGVSNQPQHF. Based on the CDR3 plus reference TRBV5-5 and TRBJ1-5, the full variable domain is DAGVTQSPTHLIKTRGQQVTLRCSPISGHKSVSWYQQVLGQGPQFIFQYYEKEERGRGNFPDRFSARQFPNYSSELNVNALLLGDSALYLCASSFWGVSNQPQHFGDGTRLSIL.

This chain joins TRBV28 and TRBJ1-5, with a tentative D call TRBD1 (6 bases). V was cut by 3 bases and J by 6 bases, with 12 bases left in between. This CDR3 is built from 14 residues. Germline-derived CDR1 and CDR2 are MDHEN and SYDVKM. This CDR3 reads CASSFGGASQPQHF. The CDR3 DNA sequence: TGTGCCAGCAGTTTTGGGGGGGCTAGTCAGCCCCAGCATTTT.

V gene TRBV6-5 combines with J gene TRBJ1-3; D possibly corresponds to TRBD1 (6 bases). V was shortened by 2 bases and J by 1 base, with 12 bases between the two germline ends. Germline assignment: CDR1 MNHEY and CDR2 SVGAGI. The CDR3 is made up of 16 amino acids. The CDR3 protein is CASSYRDTLSGNTIYF. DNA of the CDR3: TGTGCCAGCAGTTACAGGGACACCCTGTCTGGAAACACCATATATTTT.